This T cell receptor beta chain was identified in a study of blood T cell repertoires in COVID-19. Whole-study context: Italy, Spain and the United States were the sources of the convalescent and acute COVID-19 samples. Sources were T cells, B-cell-depleted T cells, or PBMCs; the material itself was cDNA or gDNA.

The V end lost 3 bases, the J end lost 6 bases, and 12 bases lay between the germline ends. Germline CDR1 reads SGHDN; CDR2 reads FVKESK. The CDR3 length is 14 residues. Generated by immunoSEQ multiplex PCR, the TCRdb table keeps only in-frame clones and is missing some. Seen here are around 220,000 clones, under 90% observed once, and the top ten hold 7.5% to 9%. Sequenced sample: peripheral blood. The receptor was isolated from a woman over 75 with COVID-19, enrolled during active disease. The J gene is TRBJ1-5, the V gene TRBV14; TRBD1 might be the D (5 bases). The CDR3 DNA is TGTGCCAGCAGCCAGTCGTTGGGGGGTCAGCCCCAGCATTTT. Translated: CASSQSLGGQPQHF.